This T cell receptor (beta chain) came from a study of cytomegalovirus exposure and HLA in healthy donors. Germline V gene lookup returns CDR1 SGHNT and CDR2 YYREEE (reference sequence). This CDR3 is 13 amino acids long. About this clone itself: The antigen is unknown.

Findings and caveats of the study: The authors listed around 150 TCR beta chains as cytomegalovirus-associated.

Use of 60 Vbeta and 13 Jbeta primers characterized the PCR. TCRdb's copy holds only in-frame clones and misses some; the assay was immunoSEQ multiplex PCR. In the table there are under 150,000 clones, roughly 84% of which are singletons. This chain links TRBV5-4 with TRBJ2-5, with D possibly being TRBD1 (5 bases). The J call may be incorrect, as the DNA end agrees better with TRBJ2-7. The TCR originated in a girl aged 2-15 years in good health and CMV-seronegative. Sequencing used PBMCs. CDR3 sequence: CASRQDRSYEQYF. As DNA, the CDR3 is TGTGCCAGCAGACAAGACAGATCCTACGAGCAGTACTTC.